This TCR beta chain is from a study of T cells in Graves' hyperthyroidism and ophthalmopathy. Per the germline V gene, CDR1 is SGHDT and CDR2 is YYEEEE. The CDR3 is made up of 16 amino acids. V lost 1 base and J lost 5, with 15 bases in between. The study's findings and limits: Most thyroid clonotypes expanded above 0.001 were also detected in blood.

TCR beta CDR3 region amplification was performed from RNA transcripts. The HTBI set primed first-round TCR CDR3 RT-PCR. Via MiXCR, TCRdb re-called the multiplex PCR reads, giving one row per CDR3 protein. The sample carries fewer than 700,000 distinct CDR3 sequences, 15% to 20% recorded once. In this sample, this clonotype turned up a few times. Antigen specificity is unknown. The V gene is TRBV5-6, the J gene TRBJ2-2; a possible D gene is TRBD2 (5 bases). This receptor was identified in a woman aged 30 to 39 with Graves' hyperthyroidism. Sequencing was done on a sample of blood. The CDR3 is CASSLLELVGTGELFF. Written as DNA, the CDR3 is TGTGCCAGCAGCTTGCTGGAACTAGTCGGGACCGGGGAGCTGTTTTTT.